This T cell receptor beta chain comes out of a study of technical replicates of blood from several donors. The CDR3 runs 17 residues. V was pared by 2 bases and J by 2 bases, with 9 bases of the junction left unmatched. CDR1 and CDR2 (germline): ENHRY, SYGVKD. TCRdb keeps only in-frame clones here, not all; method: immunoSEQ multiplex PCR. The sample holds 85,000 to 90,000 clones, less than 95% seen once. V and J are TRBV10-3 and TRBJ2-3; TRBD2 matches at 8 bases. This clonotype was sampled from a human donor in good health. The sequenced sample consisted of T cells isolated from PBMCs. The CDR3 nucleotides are TGTGCCATCAGTGAGGGCGGGGGGTCCCCCCTCACAGATACGCAGTATTTT. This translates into CAISEGGGSPLTDTQYF.